This TCR beta chain was sequenced for a study of blood T cell repertoires in COVID-19. Study context: Samples of COVID-19 (acute and convalescent) were obtained from the United States, Italy and Spain. PBMCs, B-cell-depleted T cells, or T cells provided the cDNA or gDNA that made up the material.

Original data processing: Reference gene primer amplification in the assay estimated nucleated cell counts. Sequencing was performed with immunoSEQ multiplex PCR; in TCRdb, only in-frame clones are kept and a portion is missing. V and J calls and clone size follow that table, whereas D and trimming were derived from the DNA. This table holds 75,000 to 100,000 clones, roughly 84% found once. Per germline, CDR1 LGHDT and CDR2 YNNKEL (reference sequence). The CDR3 consists of 15 residues. The V end lost 0 bases, the J end lost 6 bases, and 14 bases lay between the germline ends. This clone came up once. The clonotype was recovered from a woman at least 80 years old with acute or convalescent COVID-19. V is TRBV3-1 (or the pseudogene TRBV3-2) and J is TRBJ1-2; D is possibly TRBD1 (5 bases). Sequenced sample: peripheral blood. CDR3 nucleotide sequence: TGTGCCAGCAGCCAAGATTTAGGGGCGTTAGATGGCTACACCTTC. As protein: CASSQDLGALDGYTF.